Below, one T cell receptor (beta chain) is given with its context. The entry originates in a study of blood T cell repertoires in COVID-19. Contact with a PCR-confirmed or clinician-diagnosed COVID-19 case occurred within 2 weeks of entry. Produced via immunoSEQ multiplex PCR; TCRdb's table is partial and in-frame only. The sample has about 180,000 clones, about 80% seen once. The sequence came from a man aged 60 to 75 who had been exposed to COVID-19. Sequencing input: PBMCs or T cells enriched from blood (not recorded which).

The CDR3 DNA reads as TGTGCCAGCAGCCTCCGGGACAGGAGTTCCTACGAGCAGTACTTC. Its translation is CASSLRDRSSYEQYF. The J gene is TRBJ2-7, the V gene TRBV27; 8 bases are a match to TRBD1. Germline lookup yields CDR1 MNHEY and CDR2 SMNVEV (reference sequence). The CDR3 covers 15 residues. J gave up 1 base and V 6 bases, and 8 bases lay outside the gene matches.